These 13 T cell receptor beta chains originate from one sample sequenced in a study of shared clonotypes between healthy human individuals. Measured with immunoSEQ multiplex PCR; TCRdb has only the in-frame clones, and not every one. The data hold around 240,000 clones, with approximately 65% observed a single time. The specimen sequenced was memory CD4+ T cells sorted from blood. This sample's subset: CD45RA-negative fraction. Receptors originate from a young man in good health.

This clone has just a few counts. The chain recombines TRBV10-1 with TRBJ1-5, with D perhaps TRBD1 (5 bases). Trimming took off 6 bases at V and 4 bases at J, with 13 bases between the two ends. The CDR3 has 14 amino acids. The germline V gene encodes CDR1 WNHNN and CDR2 SYGVQD (reference sequence). The CDR3 loop reads CASRDQGTNQPQHF. As DNA, the CDR3 is TGCGCCAGCAGGGATCAGGGAACAAATCAGCCCCAGCATTTT.

This rearrangement joins TRBV30 to TRBJ2-1; D may be TRBD2 (6 bases). V lost 1 base to trimming and J lost 9 bases, with 7 bases between them. This CDR3 spans 11 amino acids. Germline-derived CDR1 and CDR2 are GTSNPN and SVGIG (reference sequence). CDR3 sequence (DNA): TGTGCCTGGAGTGCGGGGGTTGAGCAGTTCTTC. Translated, it gives CAWSAGVEQFF. Full variable domain (outside the CDR3, taken from reference TRBV30 and TRBJ2-1): SQTIHQWPATLVQPVGSPLSLECTVEGTSNPNLYWYRQAAGRGLQLLFYSVGIGQISSEVPQNLSASRPQDRQFILSSKKLLLSDSGFYLCAWSAGVEQFFGPGTRLTVL.

V usage is TRBV7-3 and J usage is TRBJ1-2, with TRBD1 as a possible D gene (5 bases). Trimming pared 5 bases from V and 7 bases from J, leaving 17 bases between. Germline CDR1 is SGHTA and CDR2 is FQGTGA. This CDR3 is built from 14 residues. The DNA of the CDR3 is TGTGCCAGCAGCCTCGGTCAGGGATACGGTGGCTACACCTTC. Residues: CASSLGQGYGGYTF.

This sequence joins TRBV28 and TRBJ1-2; TRBD1 matches at 8 bases. Germline loops: CDR1 MDHEN, CDR2 SYDVKM. The CDR3 has 11 residues. V was clipped by 6 bases and J by 8 bases; unmatched bases: 2. CDR3 nucleotide sequence: TGTGCCAGCAGACAGGGGGAAGGCTACACCTTC. It is translated as CASRQGEGYTF.

This clone showed up many times. The chain employs TRBV7-2 and TRBJ2-7, with D possibly being TRBD2 (6 bases). V dropped 0 bases and J dropped 7 bases, with 13 bases sitting between them. The CDR3 is 14 residues long. The germline V gene has CDR1 SGHTA and CDR2 FQGNSA. The CDR3 is CASSLAPGVREQYF. CDR3 DNA: TGTGCCAGCAGCTTAGCTCCGGGAGTGCGGGAGCAGTACTTC.

The chain couples TRBV9 to TRBJ2-1; TRBD2 matches 8 bases. The CDR3 is 15 amino acids. V was clipped by 3 bases and J by 6 bases; unmatched bases: 8. Germline-derived CDR1 and CDR2 are SGDLS and YYNGEE. CDR3 sequence (DNA): TGTGCCAGCAGCGATGGACTAGCTTTATTCAATGAGCAGTTCTTC. It is translated as CASSDGLALFNEQFF.

This clone was observed at least ten times. The rearrangement uses TRBV12-2 and TRBJ1-2; the D call of TRBD1 is as the table states it, not checked on the DNA. TRBV12-2 is recorded as a pseudogene. There are 18 residues in the CDR3. CDR3 coding DNA: TGTGCAAGTCGCTTAAGCCTGGCTAGGGGGACAGCTGTCTATGGCTACACCTTC. It is translated as CASRLSLARGTAVYGYTF.

V is TRBV19 and J is TRBJ2-7, with 8 bases fitting TRBD1. J lost 2 bases, V lost 5 bases, and 5 bases had no gene match. The CDR3 covers 14 residues. Germline loops: CDR1 LNHDA, CDR2 SQIVND (reference sequence). CDR3 DNA sequence: TGTGCCAGTAGTTTTCCGGGACAGGCCTACGAGCAGTACTTC. Translated: CASSFPGQAYEQYF.

This clone has just a few counts. The rearrangement joins TRBV5-8 to TRBJ1-5, with TRBD1 matching over 7 bases. The germline V gene encodes CDR1 SGHTS and CDR2 YDEGEE. V was clipped by 3 bases and J by 3 bases; unmatched bases: 15. The CDR3 runs 18 residues. CDR3 nucleotide sequence: TGTGCCAGCAGCTCTTCCGCATCTTCCAGGGGGATCAATCAGCCCCAGCATTTT. This codes for CASSSSASSRGINQPQHF.

The gene calls are TRBV19 and TRBJ2-5, with 10 bases that match TRBD2. The J segment lost 4 bases and the V segment lost 5 bases, leaving 7 bases of the junction unmatched. This CDR3 is 15 amino acids long. Germline V gives CDR1 LNHDA, CDR2 SQIVND (reference sequence). CDR3 nucleotide sequence: TGTGCCAGTAGTCGGAAAAGCGGGAGGGGAGAGACCCAGTACTTC. The encoded protein is CASSRKSGRGETQYF.

This clone was observed at least ten times. The identical CDR3 is also encoded by other nucleotide sequences in the sample. The rearrangement uses TRBV29-1 and TRBJ1-3; D is unresolved. V was shortened by 4 bases and J by 0 bases, with 10 bases between the two germline ends. The CDR3 contains 14 residues. The germline gives CDR1 SQVTM, CDR2 ANQGSEA. The CDR3 coding sequence is TGCAGCGTTGGGTTGGGCCACTCTGGAAACACCATATATTTT. Amino acids: CSVGLGHSGNTIYF.

To note about this clone: At one end, the junction sequence differs from germline, possibly due to a read error. The chain has TRBV7-9 and TRBJ2-7; TRBD2 is a possible D gene (6 bases). CDR3 size: 13 residues. Germline V gene sequence: CDR1 SEHNR, CDR2 FQNEAQ (reference sequence). CDR3 DNA: TGTGCCAGCAGCTCCCAGCTAGGAGGGAGATTTGACTTC. This translates into CASSSQLGGRFDF.

CDR3 sequence reads: CASSWGRNNEQFF. CDR3 in DNA: TGCGCCAGCAGCTGGGGACGAAACAATGAGCAGTTCTTC. The rearrangement links TRBV5-1 to TRBJ2-1; D could derive from TRBD1 or TRBD2 (5 bases each). The V and J ends lost 3 bases and 5 bases respectively, with 9 bases between them. The CDR3 extends over 13 amino acids. Germline values: CDR1 SGHRS, CDR2 YFSETQ.